This T cell receptor beta chain was identified in a study of T cell changes during pregnancy in multiple sclerosis. Profiled with immunoSEQ multiplex PCR; TCRdb holds only in-frame clones, not every one. Of around 95,000 clones detected, around 93% appear once; the ten largest clones hold about 1.8%. This CDR3 contains 15 residues. Germline V gene lookup returns CDR1 SGDLS and CDR2 YYNGEE. With 3 bases clipped from V and 3 bases from J, the junction kept 3 bases outside the gene matches. The chain carries TRBV9 and TRBJ1-5, with 10 bases that match TRBD1. The sequenced sample was peripheral blood, obtained after pregnancy. The source of this sequence is a female donor with multiple sclerosis, enrolled in a pregnancy study. DNA of the CDR3: TGTGCCAGCAGCGCGGGACAGGGGATCAATCAGCCCCAGCATTTT. Translated, it gives CASSAGQGINQPQHF.